The T cell receptor (beta chain) under discussion was sequenced for a study of resident and recirculating memory T cells in vitiligo. Clones were sequenced by immunoSEQ multiplex PCR, and TCRdb holds only the in-frame ones, with some missing. The repertoire holds tens of thousands of clones, just over 90% seen once, with less than 5.5% in the top ten. Germline V gene sequence: CDR1 LGHNA, CDR2 YNFKEQ. There are 21 residues in the CDR3. The junction had 16 bases not matched to a gene; V was cut back by 0 bases and J by 2 bases. The chain uses TRBV4-2 and TRBJ1-3, with 10 bases lining up with TRBD1. Source material: blood. This sequence originates from a male donor with vitiligo. CDR3 coding DNA: TGTGCCAGCAGCCAAGACCGGGACAGGGGCGCGGTAGGTCTACCTGGAAACACCATATATTTT. Its protein product is CASSQDRDRGAVGLPGNTIYF.